This T cell receptor (beta chain) emerged from a study of tumor-infiltrating lymphocytes in glioblastoma multiforme. With 5 bases removed from V and 5 bases from J, the gap between germline ends came to 13 bases. Germline V gene data show CDR1 as MDHEN and CDR2 as SYDVKM. This CDR3 comprises 14 residues. TCR beta libraries were built from RNA through three nested multiplex PCR rounds using modified ARM-PCR. These TCRB libraries lack any described unique molecular identifiers. TCRdb re-called the multiplex PCR reads through MiXCR, storing one row per CDR3 protein. The table has some 14,000 distinct CDR3 sequences, more than 65% seen once. Study outcomes and limitations: The T cells in this sample were not sorted into functional subsets.

Notes on this clonotype: The antigen remains unidentified.

This TCR was recovered from a male donor with glioblastoma. Sequences were obtained from brain tumor tissue. This chain links TRBV28 with TRBJ2-1; D call uncertain. The CDR3: CASSPSFTHNEQFF. The CDR3 nucleotides read TGTGCCAGCAGTCCCTCCTTTACTCACAATGAGCAGTTCTTC. Drawing the rest from reference TRBV28 and TRBJ2-1, the complete variable domain is DVKVTQSSRYLVKRTGEKVFLECVQDMDHENMFWYRQDPGLGLRLIYFSYDVKMKEKGDIPEGYSVSREKKERFSLILESASTNQTSMYLCASSPSFTHNEQFFGPGTRLTVL.